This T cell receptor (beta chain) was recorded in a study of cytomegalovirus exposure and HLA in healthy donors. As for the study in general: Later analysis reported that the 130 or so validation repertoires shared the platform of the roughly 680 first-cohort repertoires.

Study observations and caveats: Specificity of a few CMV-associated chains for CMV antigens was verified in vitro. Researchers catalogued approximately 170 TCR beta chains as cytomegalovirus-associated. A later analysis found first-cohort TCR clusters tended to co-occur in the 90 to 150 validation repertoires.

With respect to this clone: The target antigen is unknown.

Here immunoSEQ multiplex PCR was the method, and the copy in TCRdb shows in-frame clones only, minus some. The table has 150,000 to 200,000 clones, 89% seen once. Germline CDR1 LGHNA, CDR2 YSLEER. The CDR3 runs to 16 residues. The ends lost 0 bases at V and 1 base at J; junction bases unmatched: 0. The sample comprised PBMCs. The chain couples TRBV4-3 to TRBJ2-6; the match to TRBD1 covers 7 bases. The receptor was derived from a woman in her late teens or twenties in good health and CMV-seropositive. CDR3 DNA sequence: TGCGCCAGCAGCCAAGACAGGGGGTCTGGGGCCAACGTCCTGACTTTC. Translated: CASSQDRGSGANVLTF.